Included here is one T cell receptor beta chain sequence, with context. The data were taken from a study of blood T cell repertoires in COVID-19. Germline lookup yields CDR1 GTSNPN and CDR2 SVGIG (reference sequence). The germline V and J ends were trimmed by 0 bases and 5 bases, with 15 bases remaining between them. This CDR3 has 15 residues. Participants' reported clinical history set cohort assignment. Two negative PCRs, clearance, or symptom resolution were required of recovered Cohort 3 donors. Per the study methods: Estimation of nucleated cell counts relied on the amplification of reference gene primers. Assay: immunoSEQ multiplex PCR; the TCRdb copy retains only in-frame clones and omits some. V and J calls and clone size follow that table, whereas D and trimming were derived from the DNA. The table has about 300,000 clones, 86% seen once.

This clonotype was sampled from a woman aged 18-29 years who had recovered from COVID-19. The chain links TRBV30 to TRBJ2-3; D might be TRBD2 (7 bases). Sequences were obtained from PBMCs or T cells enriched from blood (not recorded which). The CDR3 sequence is CAWSVRGADGDTQYF. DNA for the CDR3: TGTGCCTGGAGTGTACGGGGGGCCGACGGAGATACGCAGTATTTT.